What follows describes a single T cell receptor (beta chain). These data come from a study of brain T cells in children with intractable seizures. The time point was: blood from clinic visit 5 months post-surgery; TSC patient then seizure free. Clones were read by immunoSEQ multiplex PCR, and TCRdb kept only the in-frame ones, dropping some. The table lists approximately 330,000 clones, 93% of them singletons. The TCR comes from a boy younger than two with tuberous sclerosis and intractable seizures. This sample comprised peripheral blood, obtained 5 to 6 months after surgery.

Here the CDR3 reads CASSDEAGGYTGELFF. DNA for the CDR3: TGTGCCAGCAGTGACGAAGCGGGAGGGTACACCGGGGAGCTGTTTTTT. The chain couples TRBV6-1 to TRBJ2-2; 10 nucleotides line up with TRBD2. The CDR3 consists of 16 residues. From germline, CDR1 is MNHNS and CDR2 SASEGT. V trimming: 3 bases; J trimming: 3 bases; junction bases outside the gene matches: 4.